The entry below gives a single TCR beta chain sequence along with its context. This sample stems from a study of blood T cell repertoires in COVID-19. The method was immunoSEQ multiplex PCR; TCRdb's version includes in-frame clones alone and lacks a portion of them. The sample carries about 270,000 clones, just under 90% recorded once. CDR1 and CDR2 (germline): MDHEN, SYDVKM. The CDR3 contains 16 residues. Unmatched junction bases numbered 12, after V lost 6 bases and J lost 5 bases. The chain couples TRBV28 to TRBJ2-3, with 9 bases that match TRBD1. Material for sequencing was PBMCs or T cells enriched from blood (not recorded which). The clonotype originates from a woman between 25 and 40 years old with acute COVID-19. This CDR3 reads CASRKPNTGGGDTQYF. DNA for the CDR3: TGTGCCAGCAGGAAGCCTAATACAGGGGGCGGAGATACGCAGTATTTT.